This is a list of T cell receptor beta chains from one sample in a study of cytomegalovirus exposure and HLA in healthy donors. Generated by immunoSEQ multiplex PCR, the TCRdb table keeps only in-frame clones and is missing some. The table records around 80,000 clones, over 65% of them present only once. The sample comprised PBMCs. The receptors were sampled from a man aged 35-49 years in good health and CMV-seropositive. The CDR3 runs from the conserved cysteine through the conserved F or W. D genes are given only for firm matches. Clone size is stated in some rows and not others, as once, few, many or a class when expanded.

TRBJ2-3	TRBV6-5	NA	TRBD2	15	CASSASGGAGDTQYF	TGTGCCAGCAGCGCTAGCGGGGGGGCTGGAGATACGCAGTATTTT
TRBJ2-1	TRBV2	NA	TRBD2	16	CASSALTSGADNEQFF	TGTGCCAGCAGCGCCTTAACTAGCGGGGCCGACAATGAGCAGTTCTTC
TRBJ1-2	TRBV5-3	NA	NA	11	CARSATEGYTF	TGTGCCAGAAGCGCTACAGAGGGCTACACCTTC
TRBJ2-1	TRBV6-1	NA	NA	15	CASRSAGGLFWEQFF	TGTGCCAGCAGGTCGGCAGGGGGGCTATTTTGGGAGCAGTTCTTC
TRBJ2-5	TRBV7-9	NA	NA	13	CASSLDRLETQYF	TGTGCCAGCAGCTTAGACCGGTTAGAGACCCAGTACTTC
TRBJ1-2	TRBV29-1	NA	NA	14	CSVEDLGRAYGYTF	TGCAGCGTTGAAGATCTTGGGAGGGCCTATGGCTACACCTTC
TRBJ1-2	TRBV7-2	few	TRBD1	16	CASSLQGTGGFDGYTF	TGTGCCAGCAGCTTACAAGGGACAGGGGGCTTCGATGGCTACACCTTC
TRBJ2-7	TRBV7-2	NA	TRBD2	16	CASSLAAGGSLYEQYF	TGTGCCAGCAGCTTAGCAGCGGGAGGTTCGTTATACGAGCAGTACTTC
TRBJ2-3	TRBV4-2	few	TRBD2	17	CASSQGLSSGGADTQYF	TGTGCCAGCAGCCAAGGGTTGTCTAGCGGGGGGGCAGATACGCAGTATTTT
TRBJ2-7	TRBV7-9	NA	NA	14	CASSPRGISYEQYF	TGTGCCAGCAGCCCCCGGGGAATCTCCTACGAGCAGTACTTC
TRBJ2-1	TRBV11-2	few	TRBD2	14	CASSYPGLASEQFF	TGTGCCAGCAGCTACCCGGGACTAGCAAGTGAGCAGTTCTTC
TRBJ2-7	TRBV30	NA	TRBD1	14	CAWRRDRLSYEQYF	TGTGCCTGGCGCCGGGACAGACTCTCCTACGAGCAGTACTTC
TRBJ1-1	TRBV10-1	NA	NA	13	CASSEGGYTEAFF	TGCGCCAGCAGTGAGGGGGGGTACACTGAAGCTTTCTTT
TRBJ2-5	TRBV29-1	NA	NA	12	CSATGDQETQYF	TGCAGCGCTACAGGAGATCAAGAGACCCAGTACTTC
TRBJ2-5	TRBV5-1	NA	TRBD2	16	CASSLAGVAGQETQYF	TGCGCCAGCAGCTTGGCCGGGGTAGCGGGGCAAGAGACCCAGTACTTC
TRBJ1-4	TRBV7-9	NA	TRBD1	15	CASSLGGQGNEKLFF	TGTGCCAGCAGTTTAGGGGGACAGGGAAATGAAAAACTGTTTTTT
TRBJ1-2	TRBV7-2	once	TRBD1	18	CASSFTGTGGRYGYGYTF	TGTGCCAGCAGCTTCACCGGGACAGGGGGTCGATACGGTTATGGCTACACCTTC
TRBJ2-3	TRBV9	NA	TRBD2	14	CASSTGGGPDTQYF	TGTGCCAGCAGCACCGGGGGGGGGCCAGATACGCAGTATTTT
TRBJ2-1	TRBV12-5	NA	NA	13	CASGLEPGGEQFF	TGTGCTAGTGGTTTGGAACCCGGTGGTGAGCAGTTCTTC
TRBJ1-5	TRBV18	NA	NA	14	CASSSGHPDQPQHF	TGTGCCAGCTCATCGGGACACCCTGATCAGCCCCAGCATTTT
TRBJ1-1	TRBV6-5	NA	NA	16	CASSYSKGLRNTEAFF	TGTGCCAGCAGTTACTCGAAGGGGTTAAGGAACACTGAAGCTTTCTTT
TRBJ2-7	TRBV18	NA	NA	14	CASSPRGGADEQYF	TGTGCCAGCTCACCTAGGGGGGGGGCGGACGAGCAGTACTTC
TRBJ2-5	TRBV6-5	NA	NA	15	CASSPSGGRQETQYF	TGTGCCAGCAGTCCCTCGGGGGGCCGTCAAGAGACCCAGTACTTC
TRBJ2-5	TRBV5-1	NA	TRBD1	15	CASSLGTGTEETQYF	TGCGCCAGCAGCCTAGGGACAGGGACAGAAGAGACCCAGTACTTC
TRBJ2-2	TRBV2	NA	TRBD2	17	CASSETGGTRNTGELFF	TGTGCCAGCAGTGAAACAGGCGGGACTAGAAACACCGGGGAGCTGTTTTTT
TRBJ2-7	TRBV4-1	NA	NA	15	CASSQIWSREYEQYF	TGCGCCAGCAGCCAAATCTGGTCAAGAGAGTACGAGCAGTACTTC
TRBJ2-1	TRBV7-8	NA	TRBD1	13	CATSGQGGNEQFF	TGTGCCACCTCGGGACAGGGCGGGAATGAGCAGTTCTTC
TRBJ2-1	TRBV15	NA	NA	14	CATSRGGYYNEQFF	TGTGCCACCAGCAGAGGAGGCTACTACAATGAGCAGTTCTTC
TRBJ2-3	TRBV6-5	NA	TRBD1	15	CASSADRGFLDTQYF	TGTGCCAGCAGCGCGGACAGGGGTTTTTTGGATACGCAGTATTTT